The present entry profiles one T cell receptor (beta chain) with its context. This clone was found a few times. Which antigen it targets is not known. Per-base quality was not reported, and no clone a single base away is much larger than it. This sample is drawn from a study of cytomegalovirus exposure and HLA in healthy donors (dated by TCRdb to about 2017). General notes on the study: According to a later analysis, the roughly 120 validation repertoires were produced on the same platform as the approximately 610 repertoires of the first cohort. The study aimed to test whether cataloging public T cell receptors could reveal signatures of past pathogen exposure. In addition to the first cohort of 650 to 800 subjects, a separate validation cohort of under 150 different subjects was used. High-throughput TCR immunosequencing, statistical association of individual TCRs with disease status, and machine learning were combined to predict cytomegalovirus infection status.

Libraries came from the immunoSEQ multiplex PCR assay. From the authors' description of their analysis: A statistical classification framework was built to diagnose cytomegalovirus status from the catalog of TCR beta chain sequences. The immuneACCESS repertoire file appears here via TCRdb, limited to in-frame rearrangements. These files lack a portion of the clones; in checked studies, under half of the deficit traces to unresolved V genes, and the cause of the others is not known. The DNA was the basis for D and trimming; V, J and clone size are from that table. For this sample there are approximately 280,000 clones; 85% to 90% appear just once. Of the sample, about 0.99% is held by the ten largest clones. The CDR3, cysteine through phenylalanine, is 14 amino acids long. This entry keeps only the CDR3 DNA: 42 bases, framed from base 1. The germline ends are 13 bases apart after V is trimmed by 4 bases and J by 4 bases. CDR1 and CDR2, per the germline V gene (reference sequence), are MNHNY and SVGAGI.

Separate from the approximately 700-subject first cohort, the validation cohort of 120 subjects was the group to which the donors belonged. Summary of the overall study and its limitations: In vitro tests confirmed that three of the cytomegalovirus-associated TCR beta chains recognize cytomegalovirus antigens. In both the original and validation cohorts, the classifier was reported to diagnose cytomegalovirus status with high specificity and sensitivity. Subsequent analysis determined that TCRs grouped into clusters in the first cohort also showed a tendency toward co-occurrence across the 120 validation repertoires, and 90% to 95% of cluster scores exceeded 0. The authors suggested that the approach could potentially be extended to other disease states and immunological phenotypes. A later analysis had no HLA typing for the validation cohort, so co-occurrence there was scored across all 130 or so repertoires. The study listed approximately 160 TCR beta chains as associated with cytomegalovirus. Most TCR sequences were seen in very few donors, while some public TCRs were found in many individuals.

The rearrangement joined TRBV6-6 to TRBJ1-2; the D gene is perhaps TRBD1, on 6 matching bases. The clonotype originates from a woman aged 18-30 years in good health and CMV-seronegative. The specimen sequenced was PBMCs. The DNA is as follows: TGTGCCAGCAGTTTCGGACAGAGATCCTATGGCTACACCTTC. This translates into CASSFGQRSYGYTF.